The rows below give T cell receptor beta chains drawn from one sample of a study of cytomegalovirus exposure and HLA in healthy donors. This table comes from immunoSEQ multiplex PCR, and its TCRdb copy is limited to in-frame clones, with some not included. Found here are roughly 150,000 clones, 88% of them singletons; the top ten hold approximately 3.1%. Sequencing was carried out using PBMCs. Source of these receptors: a man aged 18 to 30 in good health and CMV-seronegative. The CDR3 runs from the conserved cysteine through the conserved F or W. A D gene is named only where the DNA matches it firmly. Size is omitted from some rows. Given values are once, few, many or a class for expanded clones.

>.|13|TRBJ2-1|.|TRBV11-3
TGTGCCAGCAGCCCGGACAGTTGGGGCGAGCAGTTCTTC
CASSPDSWGEQFF
>.|15|TRBJ2-1|TRBD1|TRBV27
TGTGCCAGCAATTGGGGACAGTCGACCTACAATGAGCAGTTCTTC
CASNWGQSTYNEQFF
>.|12|TRBJ2-3|.|TRBV10-3
TGTGCCATCAGAAGGACTTCTGGTACGCAGTATTTT
CAIRRTSGTQYF
>.|11|TRBJ2-2|.|TRBV29-1
TGCAGCGCGGGAGACACCGGGGAGCTGTTTTTT
CSAGDTGELFF
>.|13|TRBJ2-1|.|TRBV6-6
TGTGCCAGCAGGTTGACAGGTTCCAATGAGCAGTTCTTC
CASRLTGSNEQFF
>.|15|TRBJ2-7|TRBD1|TRBV5-8
TGTGCCAGCAGCTTGGAAGGGGGCCCCTCCTACGAGCAGTACTTC
CASSLEGGPSYEQYF
>.|16|TRBJ1-4|.|TRBV4-1
TGCGCCAGCAGCCAAGATCCTTTGGGGGGGGATGAAAAACTGTTTTTT
CASSQDPLGGDEKLFF
>.|16|TRBJ2-3|.|TRBV5-4
TGTGCCAGCACCCCGATCGTAGGGGGACCCGGCGATACGCAGTATTTT
CASTPIVGGPGDTQYF
>.|19|TRBJ2-2|TRBD2|TRBV6-1
TGTGCCAGCAGTGACCATGAACTAGCGGGAGTTGGGAACACCGGGGAGCTGTTTTTT
CASSDHELAGVGNTGELFF
>.|13|TRBJ1-2|.|TRBV27
TGTGCCAGCAGTACCTTGGCAGGGGATGTCTACACCTTC
CASSTLAGDVYTF
>once|16|TRBJ2-1|TRBD2|TRBV13
TGTGCCAGCAGCTTACCAACGGGGGGGCCTTACAATGAGCAGTTCTTC
CASSLPTGGPYNEQFF
>.|17|TRBJ1-2|TRBD1|TRBV5-4
TGTGCCAGCAGCTTCCGGGACAGGGAGGGTCGGAGCTATGGCTACACCTTC
CASSFRDREGRSYGYTF
>.|13|TRBJ1-5|.|TRBV2
TGTGCCAGCACCCAGACAGGCAATCAGCCCCAGCATTTT
CASTQTGNQPQHF
>few|16|TRBJ2-1|TRBD2|TRBV5-4
TGTGCCAGCAGCTTGTGGCTAGCGGGTTTAGCCGATGAGCAGTTCTTC
CASSLWLAGLADEQFF
>.|14|TRBJ1-5|TRBD1|TRBV10-3
TGTGCCATCAGTGACGGACAGGGAGGTCAGCCCCAGCATTTT
CAISDGQGGQPQHF